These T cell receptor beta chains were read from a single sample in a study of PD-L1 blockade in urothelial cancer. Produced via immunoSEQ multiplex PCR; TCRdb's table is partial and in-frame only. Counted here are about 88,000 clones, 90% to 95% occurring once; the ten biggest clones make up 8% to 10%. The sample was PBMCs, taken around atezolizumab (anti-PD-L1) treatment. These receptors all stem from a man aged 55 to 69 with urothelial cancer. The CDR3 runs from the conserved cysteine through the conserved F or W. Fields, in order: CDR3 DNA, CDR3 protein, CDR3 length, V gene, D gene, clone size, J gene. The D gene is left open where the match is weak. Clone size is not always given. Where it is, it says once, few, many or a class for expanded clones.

DNA: TGCGCCAGCAGTGAGTCGTCAGGGGGCAACTATGGCTACACCTTC; CDR3: CASSESSGGNYGYTF; length: 15; V: TRBV10-2; D: TRBD1; size: once; J: TRBJ1-2
DNA: TGTGCCAGCAGTGAACTCCCTCTAGGCAATCAGCCCCAGCATTTT; CDR3: CASSELPLGNQPQHF; length: 15; V: TRBV2; D: -; size: -; J: TRBJ1-5
DNA: TGCGCCAGCGTCGACAGGGTTGGAGATACGCAGTATTTT; CDR3: CASVDRVGDTQYF; length: 13; V: TRBV10-1; D: TRBD1; size: -; J: TRBJ2-3
DNA: TGCGCCAGCAGTGAATCGGTTTATAGCAATCAGCCCCAGCATTTT; CDR3: CASSESVYSNQPQHF; length: 15; V: TRBV10-2; D: -; size: -; J: TRBJ1-5
DNA: TGTGCCAGTAGTGACACAACCGGGACAGGGCTTCCCTGGGCCAAAAACATTCAGTACTTC; CDR3: CASSDTTGTGLPWAKNIQYF; length: 20; V: TRBV19; D: TRBD1; size: -; J: TRBJ2-4
DNA: TGCGCCAGCAGCTTGTGGGACAGCAACGAGCAGTACTTC; CDR3: CASSLWDSNEQYF; length: 13; V: TRBV5-1; D: TRBD1; size: -; J: TRBJ2-7
DNA: TGCGCCAGCAGCCTATCCGAGACTAGCGGGGGAGCAGATACGCAGTATTTT; CDR3: CASSLSETSGGADTQYF; length: 17; V: TRBV4-1; D: TRBD2; size: -; J: TRBJ2-3
DNA: TGTGCCAGCATAGGAGGAGAGACCCAGTACTTC; CDR3: CASIGGETQYF; length: 11; V: TRBV6-6; D: -; size: -; J: TRBJ2-5
DNA: TGTGCCAGCAGTCCCCCATCCCAAGAGACCCAGTACTTC; CDR3: CASSPPSQETQYF; length: 13; V: TRBV28; D: -; size: -; J: TRBJ2-5
DNA: TGTGCCAGCAGCGTACAAGCGGGGGGCCGTGGAGATACGCAGTATTTT; CDR3: CASSVQAGGRGDTQYF; length: 16; V: TRBV9; D: TRBD2; size: -; J: TRBJ2-3
DNA: TGCGCCAGCAGTGAGTCCGGCCTGACTATGTCGGAAGAGACCCAGTACTTC; CDR3: CASSESGLTMSEETQYF; length: 17; V: TRBV10-2; D: -; size: -; J: TRBJ2-5